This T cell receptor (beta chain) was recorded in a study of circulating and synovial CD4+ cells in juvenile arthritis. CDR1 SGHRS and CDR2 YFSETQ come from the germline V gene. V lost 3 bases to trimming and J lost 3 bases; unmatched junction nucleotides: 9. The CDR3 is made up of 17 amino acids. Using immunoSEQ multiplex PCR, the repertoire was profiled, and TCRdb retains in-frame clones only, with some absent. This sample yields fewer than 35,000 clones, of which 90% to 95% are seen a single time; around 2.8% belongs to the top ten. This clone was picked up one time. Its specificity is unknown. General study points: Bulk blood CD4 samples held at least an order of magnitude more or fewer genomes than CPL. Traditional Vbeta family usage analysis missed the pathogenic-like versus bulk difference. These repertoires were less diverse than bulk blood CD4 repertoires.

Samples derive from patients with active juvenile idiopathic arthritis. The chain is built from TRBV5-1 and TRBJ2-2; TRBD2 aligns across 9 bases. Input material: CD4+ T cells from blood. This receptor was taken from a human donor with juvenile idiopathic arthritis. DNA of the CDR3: TGCGCCAGCAGCTCCGGATCAGGACTAGCGCACACCGGGGAGCTGTTTTTT. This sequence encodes CASSSGSGLAHTGELFF.